The entry that follows covers one T cell receptor beta chain sequence. The data were taken from a study of blood T cell repertoires in COVID-19. Overall study: The United States, Italy and Spain supplied acute and convalescent COVID-19 samples. PBMCs, B-cell-depleted T cells, or T cells were the source of the cDNA or gDNA that made up the material.

Original methodology: Using reference gene primer amplification, nucleated cell counts were estimated. The repertoire was sequenced with immunoSEQ multiplex PCR; TCRdb's copy has only in-frame clones and lacks some. The V and J calls and the clone size are those of that table, but D and trimming were determined from the DNA. Here the sample spans over 50,000 clones, about nine tenths being singletons. V lost 4 bases, J lost 7 bases, and 7 bases stayed unmatched. CDR3 length: 15 residues. Germline V lookup: CDR1 WSHSY, CDR2 SAAADI. The genes are TRBV10-2 and TRBJ2-1, with 10 bases aligning to TRBD2. The clonotype originates from an elderly man with acute or convalescent COVID-19. The sample taken for sequencing was peripheral blood. The CDR3 is CASSGTGTSENEQFF. The CDR3 coding sequence is TGCGCCAGCAGTGGAACCGGGACTAGCGAAAATGAGCAGTTCTTC.